This TCR beta chain was captured in a study of CD8 T cells in Susac syndrome. RNA, at 0.5 to 1 ug, was reverse transcribed with random hexamers. One entry per CDR3 protein, called by TCRdb with MiXCR from the immunoSEQ multiplex PCR reads. The data contain fewer than 250,000 distinct CDR3 sequences, 85% to 95% of them singletons. Germline V gives CDR1 MDHEN, CDR2 SYDVKM. V was pared by 4 bases and J by 0 bases, with 5 bases of the junction left unmatched. The CDR3 runs to 16 residues. While serving as controls, healthy donors were matched for age and sex. This clonotype originated in a human donor in good health. Sequencing used CD4+ T cells from PBMCs. The V call is TRBV28, the J call TRBJ2-3, with TRBD2 matching over 9 bases. CDR3 residues: CASSWPLAGSTDTQYF. CDR3 nucleotides: TGTGCCAGCAGTTGGCCCCTAGCGGGGAGCACAGATACGCAGTATTTT.